Shown below are 5 T cell receptor beta chains from a single sample sequenced in a study of identical twins. TCRdb re-called the 5' RACE reads through MiXCR, storing one row per CDR3 protein. The data show approximately 590,000 distinct CDR3 sequences, with 9.5% to 10% seen just once and approximately 3.2% held by the top ten. The same data also went into a second study, on yellow fever vaccine responses in identical twins.

Sequenced material: PBMCs. The source is a woman aged 18-29 years in good health.

The J gene is TRBJ2-1, the V gene TRBV29-1; TRBD2 matches at 10 bases. The CDR3 is made up of 14 amino acids. V gave up 6 bases and J gave up 1 base; unmatched junction bases: 3. Germline CDR1 reads SQVTM; CDR2 reads ANQGSEA. CDR3 in amino acids: CSVTSGDSYNEQFF. CDR3 in DNA: TGCAGCGTCACTAGCGGGGATTCCTACAATGAGCAGTTCTTC.

This clonotype came up many times. The junction departs from the called germline gene at one end, perhaps through a read error. V and J are TRBV7-7 and TRBJ2-5; D is uncertain. Germline CDR1 SSHAT, CDR2 FNYEAQ (reference sequence). The CDR3 extends over 12 amino acids. In DNA form, the CDR3 reads TGTGCTAGCAGCCGCAACCAAGAGACCCAGTACTTC. This translates into CASSRNQETQYF.

The chain couples TRBV7-3 to TRBJ2-2, with 9 nucleotides matching TRBD2. The trim removed 2 bases at V and 6 bases at J, leaving 7 bases unmatched. The CDR3 has 16 amino acids. Germline CDR1 reads SGHTA; CDR2 reads FQGTGA. CDR3 sequence reads: CASSLGGGAFPGELFF. CDR3 in DNA: TGTGCCAGCAGCTTAGGCGGGGGGGCCTTTCCCGGGGAGCTGTTTTTT.

The V call is TRBV2, the J call TRBJ2-5, with D possibly being TRBD2 (7 bases). CDR1 and CDR2 from the germline V gene are SNHLY and FYNNEI. This CDR3 is 17 amino acids long. V lost 3 bases to trimming and J lost 5 bases, with 22 bases between them. The CDR3 bases are TGTGCCAGCAGTGACCTGCGGAGAGAGGGGGAGGGGGAGACCCAGTACTTC. It codes for CASSDLRREGEGETQYF.

The chain couples TRBV12-3 or TRBV12-4 to TRBJ2-7; TRBD1 matches at 11 bases. This CDR3 region has 15 residues. Trimming took 3 bases from V and 6 from J; bases not matched to a gene: 7. The CDR3 coding sequence is TGTGCCAGCAGTTTCGCCGGACAGGGGGCGGGCGAGCAGTACTTC. Translating gives CASSFAGQGAGEQYF.